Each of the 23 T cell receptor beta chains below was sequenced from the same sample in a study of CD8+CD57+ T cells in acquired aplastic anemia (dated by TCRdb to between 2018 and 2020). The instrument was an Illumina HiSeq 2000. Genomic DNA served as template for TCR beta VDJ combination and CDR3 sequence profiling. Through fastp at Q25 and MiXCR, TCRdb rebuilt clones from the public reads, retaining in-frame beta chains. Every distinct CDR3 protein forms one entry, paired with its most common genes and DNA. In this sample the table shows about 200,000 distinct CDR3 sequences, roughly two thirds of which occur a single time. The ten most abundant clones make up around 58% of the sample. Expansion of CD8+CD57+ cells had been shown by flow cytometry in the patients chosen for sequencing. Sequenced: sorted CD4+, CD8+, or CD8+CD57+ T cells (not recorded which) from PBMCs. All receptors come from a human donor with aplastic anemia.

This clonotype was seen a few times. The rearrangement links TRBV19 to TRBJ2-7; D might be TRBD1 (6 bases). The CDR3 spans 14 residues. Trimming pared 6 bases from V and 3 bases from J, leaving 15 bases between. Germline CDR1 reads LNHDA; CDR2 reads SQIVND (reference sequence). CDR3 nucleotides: TGTGCCAGTAGGGGGGCAGGCTCAAACTACGAGCAGTACTTC. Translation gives CASRGAGSNYEQYF.

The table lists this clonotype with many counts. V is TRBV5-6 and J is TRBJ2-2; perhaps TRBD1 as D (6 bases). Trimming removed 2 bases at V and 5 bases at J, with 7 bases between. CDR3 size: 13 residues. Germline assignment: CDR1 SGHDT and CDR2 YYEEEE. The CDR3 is CASSLGGTGELFF. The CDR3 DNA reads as TGTGCCAGCAGCTTAGGGGGAACCGGGGAGCTGTTTTTT.

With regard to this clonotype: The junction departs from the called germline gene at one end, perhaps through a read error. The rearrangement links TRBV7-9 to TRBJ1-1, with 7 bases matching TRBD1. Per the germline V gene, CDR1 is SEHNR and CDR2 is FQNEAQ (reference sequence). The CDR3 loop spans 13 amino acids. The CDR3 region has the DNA TGTGCCAGCAGCTTGACAGGGAACACTGGAGCTTTCTTT. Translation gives CASSLTGNTGAFF.

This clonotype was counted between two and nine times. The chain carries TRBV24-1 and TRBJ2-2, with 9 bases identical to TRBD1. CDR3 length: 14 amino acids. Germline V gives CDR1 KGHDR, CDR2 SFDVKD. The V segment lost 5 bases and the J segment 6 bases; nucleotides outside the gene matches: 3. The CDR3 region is CATSGQGEAGELFF. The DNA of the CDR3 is TGTGCCACCAGTGGACAGGGGGAGGCCGGGGAGCTGTTTTTT.

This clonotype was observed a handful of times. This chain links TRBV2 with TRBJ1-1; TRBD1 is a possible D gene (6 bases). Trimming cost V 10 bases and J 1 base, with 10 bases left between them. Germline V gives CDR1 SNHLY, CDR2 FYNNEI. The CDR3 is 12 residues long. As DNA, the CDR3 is TGTGCCACCCAGGGGCCGAACACTGAAGCTTTCTTT. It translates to CATQGPNTEAFF.

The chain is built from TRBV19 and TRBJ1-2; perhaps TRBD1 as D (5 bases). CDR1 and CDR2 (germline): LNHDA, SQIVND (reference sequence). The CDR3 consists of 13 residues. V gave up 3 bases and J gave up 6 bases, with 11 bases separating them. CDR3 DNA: TGTGCCAGTAGTATGGAGGGGCGCAATGGCTACACCTTC. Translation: CASSMEGRNGYTF.

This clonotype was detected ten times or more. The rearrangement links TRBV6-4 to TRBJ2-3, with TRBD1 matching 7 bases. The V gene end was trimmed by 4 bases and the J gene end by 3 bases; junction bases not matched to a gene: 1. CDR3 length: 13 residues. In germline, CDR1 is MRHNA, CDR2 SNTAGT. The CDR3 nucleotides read TGTGCCAGCAGTGGGACAGGAACAGATACGCAGTATTTT. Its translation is CASSGTGTDTQYF.

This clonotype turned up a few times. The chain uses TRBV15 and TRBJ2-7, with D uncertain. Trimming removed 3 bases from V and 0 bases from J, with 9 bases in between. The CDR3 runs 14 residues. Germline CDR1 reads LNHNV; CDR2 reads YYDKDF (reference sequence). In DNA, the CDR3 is TGTGCCACCAGCAGTTCACTGAGCTCCTACGAGCAGTACTTC. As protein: CATSSSLSSYEQYF.

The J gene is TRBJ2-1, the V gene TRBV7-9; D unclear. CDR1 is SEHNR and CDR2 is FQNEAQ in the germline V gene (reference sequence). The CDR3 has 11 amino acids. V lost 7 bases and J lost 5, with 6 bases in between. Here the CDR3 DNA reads TGTGCCAGCACCCAACACAATGAGCAGTTCTTC. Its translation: CASTQHNEQFF.

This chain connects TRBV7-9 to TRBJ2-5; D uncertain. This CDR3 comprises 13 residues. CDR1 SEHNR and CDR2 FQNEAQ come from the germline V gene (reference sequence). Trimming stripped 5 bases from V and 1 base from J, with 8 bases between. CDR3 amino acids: CASSQVPQETQYF. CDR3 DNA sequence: TGTGCCAGCAGCCAAGTACCCCAAGAGACCCAGTACTTC.

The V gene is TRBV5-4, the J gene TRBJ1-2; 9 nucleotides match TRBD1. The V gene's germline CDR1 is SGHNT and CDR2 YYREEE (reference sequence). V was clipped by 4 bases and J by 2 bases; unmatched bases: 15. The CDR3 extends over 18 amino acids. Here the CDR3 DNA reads TGTGCCAGCAGCCGAGACAGGGGGGTCCGTCCGGGGAACTATGGCTACACCTTC. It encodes CASSRDRGVRPGNYGYTF.

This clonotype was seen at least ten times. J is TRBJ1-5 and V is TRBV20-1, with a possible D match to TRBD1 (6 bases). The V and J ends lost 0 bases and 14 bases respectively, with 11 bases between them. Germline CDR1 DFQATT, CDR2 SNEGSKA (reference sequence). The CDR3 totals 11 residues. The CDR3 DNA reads TGCAGTGCTAGAGAGGGGACAACGAAGCATTTT. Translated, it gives CSAREGTTKHF.

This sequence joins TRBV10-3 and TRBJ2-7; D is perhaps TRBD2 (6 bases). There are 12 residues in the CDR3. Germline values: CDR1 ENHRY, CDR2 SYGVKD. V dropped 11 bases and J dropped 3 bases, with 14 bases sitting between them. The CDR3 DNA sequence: TGTGCCGCCGGCCAAGCGGGCTACGAGCAGTACTTC. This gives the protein CAAGQAGYEQYF.

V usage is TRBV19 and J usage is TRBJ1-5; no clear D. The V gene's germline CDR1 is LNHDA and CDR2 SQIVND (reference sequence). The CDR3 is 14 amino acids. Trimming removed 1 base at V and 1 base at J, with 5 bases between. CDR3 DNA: TGTGCCAGTAGTATAGGGCAGAGCAATCAGCCCCAGCATTTT. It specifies CASSIGQSNQPQHF.

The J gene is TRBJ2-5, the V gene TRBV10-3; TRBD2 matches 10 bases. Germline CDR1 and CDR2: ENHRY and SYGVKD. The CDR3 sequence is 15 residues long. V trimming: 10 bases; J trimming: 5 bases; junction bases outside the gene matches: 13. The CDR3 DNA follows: TGTGCCACCGGGACTAGCGCGCCCTTGGAGGAGACCCAGTACTTC. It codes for CATGTSAPLEETQYF.

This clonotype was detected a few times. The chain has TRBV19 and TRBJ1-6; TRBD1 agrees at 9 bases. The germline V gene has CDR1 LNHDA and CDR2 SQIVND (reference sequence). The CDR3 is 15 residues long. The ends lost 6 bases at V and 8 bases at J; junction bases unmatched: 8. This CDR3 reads CASSESDRGYSPLHF. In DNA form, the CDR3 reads TGTGCCAGTAGCGAATCGGACAGGGGTTATTCACCCCTCCACTTT. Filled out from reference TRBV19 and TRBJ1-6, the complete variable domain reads DGGITQSPKYLFRKEGQNVTLSCEQNLNHDAMYWYRQDPGQGLRLIYYSQIVNDFQKGDIAEGYSVSREKKESFPLTVTSAQKNPTAFYLCASSESDRGYSPLHFGNGTRLTVT.

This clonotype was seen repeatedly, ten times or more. CDR3 in amino acids: CATSRDGNTEAFF. DNA of the CDR3: TGTGCCACCAGCAGGGACGGTAACACTGAAGCTTTCTTT. The chain combines TRBV15 with TRBJ1-1; no definite D call. Trimming took off 3 bases at V and 2 bases at J, with 7 bases between the two ends. This CDR3 has 13 amino acids. Germline V gene lookup returns CDR1 LNHNV and CDR2 YYDKDF (reference sequence). Filled out from reference TRBV15 and TRBJ1-1, the complete variable domain reads DAMVIQNPRYQVTQFGKPVTLSCSQTLNHNVMYWYQQKSSQAPKLLFHYYDKDFNNEADTPDNFQSRRPNTSFCFLDIRSPGLGDTAMYLCATSRDGNTEAFFGQGTRLTVV.

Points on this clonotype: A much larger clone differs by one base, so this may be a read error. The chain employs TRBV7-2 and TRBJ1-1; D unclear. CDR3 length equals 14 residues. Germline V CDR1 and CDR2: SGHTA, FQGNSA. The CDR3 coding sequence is TGTGCCGGCAGCTTAGTTCTTATCGGAACTGAAGCTTTCTTT. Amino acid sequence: CAGSLVLIGTEAFF.

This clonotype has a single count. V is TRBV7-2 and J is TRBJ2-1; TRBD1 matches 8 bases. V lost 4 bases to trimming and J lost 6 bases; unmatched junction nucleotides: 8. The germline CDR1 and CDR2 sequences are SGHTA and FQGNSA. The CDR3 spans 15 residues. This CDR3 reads CASSSDRGIGNEQFF. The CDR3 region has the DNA TGTGCCAGCAGCTCTGACAGGGGTATTGGCAATGAGCAGTTCTTC.

CDR3 residues: CASSPSAGTYGYTF. CDR3 nucleotide sequence: TGTGCCAGCAGCCCCTCGGCAGGTACCTATGGCTACACCTTC. V usage is TRBV6-4 and J usage is TRBJ1-2; D call uncertain. Germline CDR1 is MRHNA and CDR2 is SNTAGT. V was shortened by 6 bases and J by 4 bases, with 15 bases between the two germline ends. The CDR3 spans 14 residues.

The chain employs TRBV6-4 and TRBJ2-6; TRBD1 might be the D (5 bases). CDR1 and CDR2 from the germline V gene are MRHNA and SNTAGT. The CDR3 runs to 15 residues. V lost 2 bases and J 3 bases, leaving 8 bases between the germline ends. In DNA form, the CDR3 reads TGTGCCAGCAGTGACAGGGGTGATGGGGCCAACGTCCTGACTTTC. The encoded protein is CASSDRGDGANVLTF.

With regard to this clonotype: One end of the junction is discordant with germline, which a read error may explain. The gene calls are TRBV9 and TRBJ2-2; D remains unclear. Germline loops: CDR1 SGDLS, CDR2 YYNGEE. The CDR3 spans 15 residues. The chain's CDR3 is CANSVWRSSTGELFF. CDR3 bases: TGTGCCAACAGCGTATGGCGGTCGAGCACCGGGGAGCTGTTTTTT.

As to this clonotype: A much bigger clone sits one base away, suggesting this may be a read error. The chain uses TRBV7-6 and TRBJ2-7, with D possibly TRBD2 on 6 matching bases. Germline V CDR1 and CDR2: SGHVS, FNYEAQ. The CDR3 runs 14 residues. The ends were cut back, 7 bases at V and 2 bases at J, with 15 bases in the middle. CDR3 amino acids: CASNLGGSTYEQYF. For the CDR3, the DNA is TGTGCCAGCAACTTGGGGGGAAGTACCTACGAGCAGTACTTC.